This is a list of T cell receptor beta chains from one sample in a study of OX40 agonist ivuxolimab in advanced cancers. Assay used: immunoSEQ multiplex PCR; TCRdb lists only in-frame clones, some missing. Of 15,000 to 20,000 clones in the sample, over 75% were seen once. The input for sequencing was CD4+ or CD8+ T cells sorted from blood, taken in a trial of the OX40 agonist ivuxolimab. Source of these receptors: an adult with an advanced solid tumor such as melanoma, head and neck, liver or kidney cancer. Both conserved end residues are part of each CDR3. Each record gives: D gene, V gene, J gene, clone size, CDR3 protein, CDR3 DNA. D genes are given only for firm matches. Rows give clone size only sometimes, using once, few, many, or a class for an expanded clone.

-	TRBV11-2	TRBJ2-7	-	CASSLAVIYEQYF	TGTGCCAGCAGCTTAGCGGTGATCTACGAGCAGTACTTC
-	TRBV7-9	TRBJ2-5	-	CASSLAIQETQYF	TGTGCCAGCAGCTTAGCGATCCAAGAGACCCAGTACTTC
TRBD1	TRBV6-5	TRBJ2-2	-	CASGTGVFGGELFF	TGTGCCAGTGGGACAGGGGTATTTGGCGGGGAGCTGTTTTTT
-	TRBV7-8	TRBJ1-2	-	CASSPGFQDYGYTF	TGTGCCAGCAGCCCGGGATTCCAGGACTATGGCTACACCTTC
TRBD1	TRBV6-5	TRBJ1-2	-	CASSWGQGDGYTF	TGTGCCAGCAGTTGGGGACAGGGGGATGGCTACACCTTC
-	TRBV7-9	TRBJ1-1	-	CASSTPARQGRYTEAFF	TGTGCCAGCAGCACCCCCGCCAGGCAGGGCAGGTACACTGAAGCTTTCTTT
-	TRBV6-5	TRBJ2-7	few	CASSYGGGGGYEQYF	TGTGCCAGCAGTTACGGAGGGGGGGGAGGCTACGAGCAGTACTTC
TRBD2	TRBV7-8	TRBJ2-2	-	CASSPGGGNTGELFF	TGTGCCAGCTCCCCCGGCGGGGGGAACACCGGGGAGCTGTTTTTT
-	TRBV7-6	TRBJ1-1	-	CASSSPPTPPRDTEAFF	TGTGCCAGCAGCTCCCCCCCTACACCCCCCAGGGACACTGAAGCTTTCTTT
-	TRBV9	TRBJ1-1	-	CASSDGLGLNTEAFF	TGTGCCAGCAGCGACGGACTGGGGCTGAACACTGAAGCTTTCTTT
TRBD1	TRBV5-1	TRBJ1-2	-	CASSSKRGGADYGYTF	TGCGCCAGCAGCAGCAAACGAGGGGGCGCTGACTATGGCTACACCTTC
TRBD1	TRBV9	TRBJ2-7	-	CASSATGYYEQYF	TGTGCCAGCAGCGCGACAGGGTACTACGAGCAGTACTTC
-	TRBV6-5	TRBJ1-2	-	CASSEIGGGYTF	TGTGCCAGCAGTGAAATCGGCGGTGGCTACACCTTC
-	TRBV7-6	TRBJ1-5	-	CASSLRGGEPQHF	TGTGCCAGCAGCTTACGCGGGGGGGAGCCCCAGCATTTT
-	TRBV6-1	TRBJ1-3	-	CASSVTGSGNTIYF	TGTGCCAGCAGTGTAACCGGGTCTGGAAACACCATATATTTT
-	TRBV27	TRBJ2-5	-	CASRTGVGGTQYF	TGTGCCAGCAGGACGGGCGTGGGGGGGACCCAGTACTTC